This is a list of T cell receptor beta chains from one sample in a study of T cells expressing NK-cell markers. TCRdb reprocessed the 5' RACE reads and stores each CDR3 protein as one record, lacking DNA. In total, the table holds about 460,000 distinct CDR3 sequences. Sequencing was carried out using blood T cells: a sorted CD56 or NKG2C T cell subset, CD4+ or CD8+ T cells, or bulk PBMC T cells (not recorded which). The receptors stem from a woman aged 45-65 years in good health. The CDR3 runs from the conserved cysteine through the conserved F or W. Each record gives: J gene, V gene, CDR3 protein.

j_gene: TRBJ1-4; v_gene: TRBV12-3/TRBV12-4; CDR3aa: CASSLSLGGARLATNEKLFF
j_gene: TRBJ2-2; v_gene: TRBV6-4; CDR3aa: CASSDSKPSGYTGELFF
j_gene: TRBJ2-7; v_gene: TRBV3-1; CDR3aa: CASSPGLAGVGYEQYF
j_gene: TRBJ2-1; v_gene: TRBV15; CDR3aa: CATSRRVQNNEQFF
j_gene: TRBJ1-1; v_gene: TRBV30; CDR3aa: CAWSPLGPTSTEAFF
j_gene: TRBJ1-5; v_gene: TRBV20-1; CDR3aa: CSARTPEGPQHF
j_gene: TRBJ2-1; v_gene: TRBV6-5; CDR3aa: CASRQGHEQFF
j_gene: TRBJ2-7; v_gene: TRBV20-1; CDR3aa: CSARGPGTSYEQYF
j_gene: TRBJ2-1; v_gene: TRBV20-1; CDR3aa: CSARDSGGRSGNEQFF
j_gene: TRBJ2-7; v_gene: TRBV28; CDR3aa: CASSLWGQGALGGVYEQYF
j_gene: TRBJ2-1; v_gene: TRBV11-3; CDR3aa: CASMGRKENEQFF
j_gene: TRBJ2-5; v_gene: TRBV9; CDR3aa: CASSVRDREWETQYF
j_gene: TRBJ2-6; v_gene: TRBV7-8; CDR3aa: CASSLGVVSSGANVLTF
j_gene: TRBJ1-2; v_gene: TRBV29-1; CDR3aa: CPTGGTVPFGYGYTF
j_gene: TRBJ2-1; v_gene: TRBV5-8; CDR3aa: CASSFSFSGSYNEQFF
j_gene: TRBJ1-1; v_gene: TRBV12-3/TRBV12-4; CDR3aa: CASTRTGGPSNTEAFF
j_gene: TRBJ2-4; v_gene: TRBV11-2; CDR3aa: CASSLVRTAQNIQYF
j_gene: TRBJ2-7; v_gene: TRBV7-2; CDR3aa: CASSSQTGGVLWYEQYF
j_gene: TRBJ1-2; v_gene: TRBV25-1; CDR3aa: CASSEYGGGGFGYTF
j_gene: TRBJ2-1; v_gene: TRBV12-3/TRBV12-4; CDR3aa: CASSYSGAGWSTEQFF
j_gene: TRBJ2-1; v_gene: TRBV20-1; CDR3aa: CSAPHLSSYNEQFF
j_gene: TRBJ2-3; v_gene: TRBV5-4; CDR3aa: CASSSRTGGTDTQYF
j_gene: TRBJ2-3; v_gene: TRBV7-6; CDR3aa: CASGGRSADTQYF
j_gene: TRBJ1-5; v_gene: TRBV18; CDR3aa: CASRDQSVGQPQHF
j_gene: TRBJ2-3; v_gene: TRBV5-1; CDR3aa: CASSSWTRDDTQYF
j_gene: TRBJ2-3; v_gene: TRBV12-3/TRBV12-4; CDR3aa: CASSLARTTSGRGVDTQYF
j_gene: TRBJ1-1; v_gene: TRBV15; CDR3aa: CATSRDPGQGGTEAFF
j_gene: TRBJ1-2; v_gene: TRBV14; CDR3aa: CASSQGTGYNGYTF
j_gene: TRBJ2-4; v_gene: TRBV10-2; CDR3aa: CASKQENIQYF
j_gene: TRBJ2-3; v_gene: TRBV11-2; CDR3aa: CASSASSRVADTQYF
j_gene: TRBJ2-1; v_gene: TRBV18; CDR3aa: CASSPGETTDNEQFF
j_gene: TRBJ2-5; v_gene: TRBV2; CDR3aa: CASSDVYPGETQYF
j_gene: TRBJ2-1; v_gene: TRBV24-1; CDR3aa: CATSETGGRYNEQFF
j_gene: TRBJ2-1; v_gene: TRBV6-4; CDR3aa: CASKVVAAGGEQFF
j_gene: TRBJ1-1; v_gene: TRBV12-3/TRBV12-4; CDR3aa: CASRGGVSGEAFF
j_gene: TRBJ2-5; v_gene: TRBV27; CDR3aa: CASSAMGGAQETQYF
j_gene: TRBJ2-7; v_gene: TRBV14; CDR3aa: CASSQEGLIYEQYF
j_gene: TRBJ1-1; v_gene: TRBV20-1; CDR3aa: CSAQHNAGEAFF
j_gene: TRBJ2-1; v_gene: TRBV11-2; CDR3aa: CASSLAMAGGRVEQFF
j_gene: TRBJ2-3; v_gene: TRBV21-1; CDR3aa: CASSKGQLAQYF
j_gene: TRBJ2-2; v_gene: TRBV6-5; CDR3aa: CASSSIRQGRYTGELFF
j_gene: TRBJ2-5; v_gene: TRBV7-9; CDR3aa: CASSSPGVPPQETQYF
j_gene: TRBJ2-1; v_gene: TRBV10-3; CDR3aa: CAISAPTGFYEQFF
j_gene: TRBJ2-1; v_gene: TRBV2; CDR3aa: CASNRDSQSYNEQFF
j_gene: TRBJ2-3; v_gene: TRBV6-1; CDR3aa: CASSEARLASTDTQYF